This TCR beta chain stems from a study of cytomegalovirus exposure and HLA in healthy donors. Study at large: There were under 130 million unique TCR beta sequences, drawn from 150 million to 200 million T cells, in an earlier analysis.

The CDR3 extends over 15 amino acids. Germline V gene sequence: CDR1 MNHEY, CDR2 SMNVEV (reference sequence). Losses at the gene ends were 6 bases for V and 4 bases for J; bases not matched to a gene: 11. PCR was performed using 60 Vbeta and 13 Jbeta primers. Sequencing used immunoSEQ multiplex PCR; TCRdb keeps in-frame clones, though not all of them. This sample has about 110,000 clones, with 80% to 85% found just once. The clonotype originates from a woman aged 60-70 years in good health and CMV-seropositive. V usage is TRBV27 and J usage is TRBJ2-7, with TRBD1 matching over 8 bases. Sample: PBMCs. CDR3 loop: CASRHRPGQVYEQYF. DNA of the CDR3: TGTGCCAGCAGACACAGACCGGGACAGGTTTACGAGCAGTACTTC.